The 20 T cell receptor beta chains given below trace back to one sample, sequenced in a study of T cell responses to AZD1222 COVID-19 vaccine. Sequencing used immunoSEQ multiplex PCR; TCRdb keeps in-frame clones, though not all of them. The table has approximately 190,000 clones, about nine tenths seen once. This specimen consisted of peripheral blood, obtained on day 0 of AZD1222 vaccination. The source of these receptors is an adult in good health.

V and J are TRBV6-1 and TRBJ2-2; 7 bases are a match to TRBD2. After removal of 3 bases from V and 4 bases from J, the junction contained 2 bases not matched to a gene. The V gene's germline CDR1 is MNHNS and CDR2 SASEGT. The CDR3 spans 14 residues. CDR3 residues: CASSERESTGELFF. The CDR3 DNA reads TGTGCCAGCAGTGAGCGGGAGAGCACCGGGGAGCTGTTTTTT.

The chain joins TRBV11-3 to TRBJ1-6; no firm D call. This CDR3 has 13 amino acids. V was shortened by 5 bases and J by 6 bases, with 8 bases between the two germline ends. Germline V gene sequence: CDR1 SGHNT, CDR2 YENEEA. For the CDR3, the DNA is TGTGCCAGCAGCCAAGCCCTTAATTCACCCCTCCACTTT. Translation: CASSQALNSPLHF.

This clone was recorded once. The V call is TRBV28, the J call TRBJ1-5; D gene unclear. The CDR3 has 15 residues. Deletions cut 7 bases from V and 0 bases from J, with 13 bases between. CDR1 is MDHEN and CDR2 is SYDVKM in the germline V gene. In DNA, the CDR3 is TGTGCCAGCAAAAGTGGGTCTTATAGCAATCAGCCCCAGCATTTT. This codes for CASKSGSYSNQPQHF.

The genes are TRBV19 and TRBJ1-2, with D tentatively TRBD1 (5 bases). Germline assignment: CDR1 LNHDA and CDR2 SQIVND (reference sequence). The CDR3 consists of 16 residues. V was trimmed by 7 bases and J by 0 bases, leaving 18 bases between them. DNA for the CDR3: TGTGCCAGTACCCCCTCGGGGTGGGGGTCTAACTATGGCTACACCTTC. It yields the protein CASTPSGWGSNYGYTF.

The chain couples TRBV4-1 to TRBJ1-1, with no clear D. Looked up from germline, CDR1 is MGHRA and CDR2 is YSYEKL. Trimming removed 1 base at V and 1 base at J, with 19 bases between. The CDR3 length is 18 residues. Here the CDR3 DNA reads TGCGCCAGCAGCCAAGTTCTAGTTTCCGGACGGAGGAACACTGAAGCTTTCTTT. Its translation is CASSQVLVSGRRNTEAFF.

The chain couples TRBV19 to TRBJ2-1; D unclear. The germline V gene has CDR1 LNHDA and CDR2 SQIVND (reference sequence). The CDR3 loop spans 11 amino acids. V was pared by 6 bases and J by 5 bases, with 5 bases between. The CDR3 nucleotides read TGTGCCAGTAGCATCCACAATGAGCAGTTCTTC. Its translation: CASSIHNEQFF.

The rearrangement links TRBV28 to TRBJ2-7, with TRBD2 as a possible D gene (5 bases). The CDR3 covers 15 residues. Trimming pared 3 bases from V and 3 bases from J, leaving 15 bases between. CDR1 and CDR2 from the germline V gene are MDHEN and SYDVKM. CDR3 sequence reads: CASSFGMGANYEQYF. The CDR3 coding sequence is TGTGCCAGCAGTTTTGGGATGGGAGCGAACTACGAGCAGTACTTC. Combining the CDR3 with reference TRBV28 and TRBJ2-7 gives the whole variable domain DVKVTQSSRYLVKRTGEKVFLECVQDMDHENMFWYRQDPGLGLRLIYFSYDVKMKEKGDIPEGYSVSREKKERFSLILESASTNQTSMYLCASSFGMGANYEQYFGPGTRLTVT.

The V and J genes are TRBV5-1 and TRBJ2-3, with 10 nucleotides matching TRBD2. Germline V CDR1 and CDR2: SGHRS, YFSETQ. This CDR3 has 14 residues. The trim removed 7 bases at V and 4 bases at J, leaving 6 bases unmatched. CDR3 coding DNA: TGCGCCAGCGGACTGGGGACTAGCGCAGATACGCAGTATTTT. Encoded protein: CASGLGTSADTQYF.

The rearrangement links TRBV7-3 to TRBJ2-1; the D is unclear. The V end lost 2 bases, the J end lost 7 bases, and 9 bases lay between the germline ends. Germline values: CDR1 SGHTA, CDR2 FQGTGA. The length of the CDR3 is 13 residues. The chain's CDR3 is CASSLGLRNEQFF. In nucleotides, the CDR3 is TGTGCCAGCAGCTTAGGGCTCCGGAATGAGCAGTTCTTC.

The CDR3 DNA follows: TGTGCCAGCAGCTCCCCCAACAGTGGAAACACCATATATTTT. Translation: CASSSPNSGNTIYF. This chain links TRBV7-3 with TRBJ1-3; D is unresolved. The germline CDR1 and CDR2 sequences are SGHTA and FQGTGA. The CDR3 is 14 amino acids. Trimming pared 4 bases from V and 3 bases from J, leaving 10 bases between. Looking up the rest from reference TRBV7-3 and TRBJ1-3 gives the full variable domain: GAGVSQTPSNKVTEKGKYVELRCDPISGHTALYWYRQSLGQGPEFLIYFQGTGAADDSGLPNDRFFAVRPEGSVSTLKIQRTERGDSAVYLCASSSPNSGNTIYFGEGSWLTVV.

This clone was observed a single time. The CDR3 DNA is TGTGCCAGCCAGGCTTGGACTAGCACAGATACGCAGTATTTT. It is translated as CASQAWTSTDTQYF. The chain recombines TRBV2 with TRBJ2-3; the D gene is possibly TRBD2 (5 bases). This CDR3 is 14 amino acids long. Germline values: CDR1 SNHLY, CDR2 FYNNEI. With 8 bases removed from V and 0 bases from J, the gap between germline ends came to 12 bases.

This clone appeared a single time. The chain is built from TRBV7-6 and TRBJ2-1; 10 bases are shared with TRBD2. Germline values: CDR1 SGHVS, CDR2 FNYEAQ. The ends lost 5 bases at V and 4 bases at J; junction bases unmatched: 8. CDR3 size: 16 residues. The CDR3 bases are TGTGCCAGCAGCAACCCACTAGCGGGGAAGTACAATGAGCAGTTCTTC. This encodes CASSNPLAGKYNEQFF.

The table lists this clone with many counts. V usage is TRBV7-2 and J usage is TRBJ1-1, with 11 bases lining up with TRBD1. The V gene's germline CDR1 is SGHTA and CDR2 FQGNSA. The trim removed 1 base at V and 5 bases at J, leaving 6 bases unmatched. The CDR3 is made up of 16 amino acids. The CDR3 DNA is TGTGCCAGCAGCTTAGAAGCGGGGACAGGGGGGACTGAAGCTTTCTTT. Translation: CASSLEAGTGGTEAFF.

This clone was recorded only once. The chain combines TRBV6-5 with TRBJ1-6; 7 bases fit TRBD1. The CDR3 extends over 13 amino acids. Trimming at V came to 6 bases and at J to 8 bases, leaving 4 bases not matched to a gene. Germline CDR1 and CDR2: MNHEY and SVGAGI. Here the CDR3 DNA reads TGTGCCAGCAGGATAGGGACAGATTCACCCCTCCACTTT. Amino acids: CASRIGTDSPLHF.

The CDR3 protein is CASSESYEQYF. CDR3 sequence (DNA): TGTGCCAGCAGTGAATCCTACGAGCAGTACTTC. The chain combines TRBV25-1 with TRBJ2-7; no clear D gene. Trimming stripped 1 base from V and 2 bases from J, with 0 bases between. Germline values: CDR1 MGHDK, CDR2 SYGVNS. The CDR3 has 11 amino acids.

The chain is built from TRBV19 and TRBJ2-7, with no clear D. Germline CDR1 reads LNHDA; CDR2 reads SQIVND (reference sequence). V lost 4 bases to trimming and J lost 3 bases, with 16 bases between them. The CDR3 runs 15 residues. The chain's CDR3 is CASSTLEGLLYEQYF. The CDR3 DNA follows: TGTGCCAGTAGTACCCTAGAAGGGCTCCTCTACGAGCAGTACTTC.

The chain uses TRBV28 and TRBJ2-3; D is perhaps TRBD1 or TRBD2 (5 bases each). The CDR3 totals 16 residues. Trimming removed 5 bases at V and 4 bases at J, with 19 bases between. CDR1 and CDR2 from the germline V gene are MDHEN and SYDVKM. DNA of the CDR3: TGTGCCAGCAGTCCGATGTTTGGGGGTGGCGCAGATACGCAGTATTTT. This gives the protein CASSPMFGGGADTQYF. Looking up the rest from reference TRBV28 and TRBJ2-3 gives the full variable domain: DVKVTQSSRYLVKRTGEKVFLECVQDMDHENMFWYRQDPGLGLRLIYFSYDVKMKEKGDIPEGYSVSREKKERFSLILESASTNQTSMYLCASSPMFGGGADTQYFGPGTRLTVL.

The chain links TRBV24-1 to TRBJ1-3; no definite D call. Germline values: CDR1 KGHDR, CDR2 SFDVKD. The CDR3 sequence is 15 residues long. Trimming removed 2 bases from V and 4 bases from J, with 11 bases in between. This CDR3 reads CATSDSGDSGNTIYF. The CDR3 nucleotides are TGTGCCACCAGTGATTCCGGGGATTCGGGAAACACCATATATTTT.

The chain is built from TRBV2 and TRBJ1-5; D remains unclear. V shed 0 bases and J shed 4 bases, with 16 bases lying between them. The germline CDR1 and CDR2 sequences are SNHLY and FYNNEI. The CDR3 length is 17 residues. The CDR3 loop reads CASSEAGRVSSNQPQHF. In DNA, the CDR3 is TGTGCCAGCAGTGAAGCCGGGCGGGTTAGTTCTAATCAGCCCCAGCATTTT.

The V call is TRBV19, the J call TRBJ1-6; no definite D call. The CDR3 extends over 14 amino acids. Germline V gene sequence: CDR1 LNHDA, CDR2 SQIVND (reference sequence). The ends were cut back, 6 bases at V and 7 bases at J, with 13 bases in the middle. The CDR3 region is CASSPGFGNSPLHF. The CDR3 DNA reads TGTGCCAGTAGCCCCGGGTTTGGGAATTCACCCCTCCACTTT.